The clone carrying this TCR beta chain was picked up many times. Its antigen is currently unknown. The data originate from a study of early T cells in non-severe SARS-CoV-2 infection. Study-wide background: Sequencing of bulk RNA from unsorted whole blood was done, without chain pairing.

Attachment of unique molecular identifiers to individual cDNA molecules was performed. TCRdb recomputed calls from the 5' RACE reads with MiXCR, one row per CDR3 protein. The sample lists about 26,000 distinct CDR3 sequences, about 4.2% occurring once. Study outcomes and limitations: Using VDJdb, the matching emphasized anti-spike CD8 responses while missing private and CD4 specificities.

V lost 3 bases and J 3 bases, leaving 5 bases between the germline ends. In germline, CDR1 is LGHNA, CDR2 YNFKEQ. The CDR3 contains 12 residues. Sequencing used whole blood. This TCR came from an adult who was a healthcare worker with PCR-confirmed SARS-CoV-2 infection or an uninfected control (not recorded which). The chain is built from TRBV4-2 and TRBJ2-5; D is undetermined. In nucleotides, the CDR3 is TGTGCCAGCAGCCAGCAGGAAGAGACCCAGTACTTC. Amino acid sequence: CASSQQEETQYF.